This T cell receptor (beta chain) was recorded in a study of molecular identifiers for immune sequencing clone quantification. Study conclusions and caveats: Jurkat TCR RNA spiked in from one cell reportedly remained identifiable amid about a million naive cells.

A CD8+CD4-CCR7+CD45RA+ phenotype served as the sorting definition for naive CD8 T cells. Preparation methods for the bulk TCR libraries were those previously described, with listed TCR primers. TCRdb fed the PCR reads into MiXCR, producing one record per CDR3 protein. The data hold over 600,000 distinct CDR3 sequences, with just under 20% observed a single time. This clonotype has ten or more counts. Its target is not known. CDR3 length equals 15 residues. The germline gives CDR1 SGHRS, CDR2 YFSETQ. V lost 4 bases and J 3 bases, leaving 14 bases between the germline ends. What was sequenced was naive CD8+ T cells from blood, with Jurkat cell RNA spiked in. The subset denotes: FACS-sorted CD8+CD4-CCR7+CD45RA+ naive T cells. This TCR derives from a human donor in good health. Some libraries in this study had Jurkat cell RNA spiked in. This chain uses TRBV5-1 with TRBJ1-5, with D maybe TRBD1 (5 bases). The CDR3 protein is CASSLSPGINQPQHF. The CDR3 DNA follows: TGCGCCAGCAGCCTAAGCCCAGGGATCAATCAGCCCCAGCATTTT.